A single sample is the source of the 17 T cell receptor beta chains below, sequenced in a study of T cell responses to AZD1222 COVID-19 vaccine (dated by TCRdb to the early 2020s). The sample's time point label, decoded: baseline before first vaccination. Receptor libraries were prepared by the immunoSEQ multiplex PCR assay. What TCRdb holds here is the immuneACCESS table cut down to in-frame rearrangements. Part of the clones is not present; checked against another copy, under half of the missing clones reflect an unresolved V gene, and the others are unexplained. Within this sample are 140,000 to 150,000 clones, with approximately 88% of them counted one time only. The biggest ten clones account for roughly 15% of the sample. This sample comprised peripheral blood, obtained on day 0 of AZD1222 vaccination. Receptors were obtained from an adult in good health.

V and J are TRBV5-1 and TRBJ2-1; tentative D call: TRBD2 (5 bases). CDR3 length: 14 residues. Between the trimmed V and J ends, which lost 8 bases and 6 bases, there was a span of 18 bases. The germline V gene has CDR1 SGHRS and CDR2 YFSETQ. CDR3 coding DNA: TGCGCCAGTGGGCCGACGACTAACTCCAATGAGCAGTTCTTC. It codes for CASGPTTNSNEQFF.

The chain links TRBV6-2 or TRBV6-3 to TRBJ1-2; D possibly corresponds to TRBD1 (5 bases). The CDR3 sequence is 17 residues long. V shed 0 bases and J shed 4 bases, with 18 bases lying between them. CDR1 and CDR2 (germline): MNHEY, SVGEGT. The CDR3, as DNA: TGTGCCAGCAGTTACTCCGCGGGGACCGGCCGGAGCTATGGCTACACCTTC. The encoded protein is CASSYSAGTGRSYGYTF.

This rearrangement joins TRBV2 to TRBJ1-2, with TRBD1 as a possible D gene (5 bases). In germline, CDR1 is SNHLY, CDR2 FYNNEI. V gave up 9 bases and J gave up 0 bases, with 11 bases separating them. The CDR3 has 13 residues. The CDR3 loop reads CASPDSANYGYTF. Here the CDR3 DNA reads TGTGCCAGTCCAGACAGCGCTAACTATGGCTACACCTTC.

V usage is TRBV7-9 and J usage is TRBJ1-2; tentative D call: TRBD1 (5 bases). The CDR3 runs to 15 residues. Germline-derived CDR1 and CDR2 are SEHNR and FQNEAQ (reference sequence). Trimming removed 4 bases at V and 4 bases at J, with 16 bases between. DNA for the CDR3: TGTGCCAGCAGCTCGACAGAACCGAGGCGCTATGGCTACACCTTC. Its translation is CASSSTEPRRYGYTF. The full variable domain, rest sourced from reference TRBV7-9 and TRBJ1-2, is DTGVSQNPRHKITKRGQNVTFRCDPISEHNRLYWYRQTLGQGPEFLTYFQNEAQLEKSRLLSDRFSAERPKGSFSTLEIQRTEQGDSAMYLCASSSTEPRRYGYTFGSGTRLTVV.

The chain has TRBV5-1 and TRBJ2-5; 9 positions match TRBD1. The CDR3 is 13 amino acids. From germline, CDR1 is SGHRS and CDR2 YFSETQ. The junction had 2 bases not matched to a gene; V was cut back by 4 bases and J by 4 bases. DNA of the CDR3: TGCGCCAGCAGCGGACAGGGGCTAGAGACCCAGTACTTC. Translating it yields CASSGQGLETQYF.

This chain joins TRBV9 and TRBJ1-4; TRBD1 matches 8 bases. Trimming took 4 bases from V and 8 from J; bases not matched to a gene: 13. The CDR3 is 16 amino acids. Germline V gives CDR1 SGDLS, CDR2 YYNGEE. CDR3 sequence (DNA): TGTGCCAGCAGCCCGGGGACAGGCTCCGTCAGGGAAAAACTGTTTTTT. This gives the protein CASSPGTGSVREKLFF.

The chain has TRBV6-4 and TRBJ2-2; D not certain. This CDR3 contains 15 residues. Per the germline V gene, CDR1 is MRHNA and CDR2 is SNTAGT. V dropped 3 bases and J dropped 2 bases, with 10 bases sitting between them. CDR3 DNA sequence: TGTGCCAGCAGTGATTCTGCAGAAAACACCGGGGAGCTGTTTTTT. Protein product: CASSDSAENTGELFF.

CDR3 coding DNA: TGTGCCAGCAATGGACAGGGGGCAGGTGGCTACACCTTC. Translation: CASNGQGAGGYTF. The V call is TRBV3-1 (or the pseudogene TRBV3-2), the J call TRBJ1-2, with 11 bases aligning to TRBD1. The CDR3 contains 13 residues. J was trimmed by 7 bases and V by 7 bases; bases with no gene match: 5. Looked up from germline, CDR1 is LGHDT and CDR2 is YNNKEL (reference sequence).

The DNA for the CDR3 is TGTGCCATCGGCGGACAGGGTGGCCAGCCCCAGCATTTT. Translation: CAIGGQGGQPQHF. The rearrangement uses TRBV10-3 and TRBJ1-5; 8 nucleotides line up with TRBD1. Germline CDR1 and CDR2: ENHRY and SYGVKD. The V segment lost 8 bases and the J segment 7 bases; nucleotides outside the gene matches: 7. The CDR3 loop spans 13 amino acids.

The rearrangement links TRBV5-1 to TRBJ1-1; TRBD1 is a possible D gene (5 bases). The germline CDR1 and CDR2 sequences are SGHRS and YFSETQ. This CDR3 has 14 residues. Trimming left V 4 bases short and J 1 base short, with 11 bases between. CDR3 loop: CASSPQTGNTEAFF. The CDR3 DNA is TGCGCCAGCAGCCCACAAACAGGGAACACTGAAGCTTTCTTT.

The chain recombines TRBV10-3 with TRBJ1-2, with TRBD1 identical over 8 bases. From germline, CDR1 is ENHRY and CDR2 SYGVKD. Germline trimming cut 4 bases from V and 5 bases from J; bases unmatched to any gene: 6. There are 14 residues in the CDR3. CDR3 in DNA: TGTGCCATCAGTGGGGACAGGAGTATGTATGGCTACACCTTC. Translating gives CAISGDRSMYGYTF.

This rearrangement joins TRBV7-9 to TRBJ2-5; 8 nucleotides line up with TRBD1. J was trimmed by 5 bases and V by 10 bases; bases with no gene match: 6. Looked up from germline, CDR1 is SEHNR and CDR2 is FQNEAQ (reference sequence). This CDR3 spans 12 amino acids. The chain's CDR3 is CAITGQVETQYF. In DNA, the CDR3 is TGTGCCATAACGGGACAGGTGGAGACCCAGTACTTC.

V is TRBV10-2 and J is TRBJ1-3; D gene ambiguous. Trimming left V 4 bases short and J 5 bases short, with 9 bases between. Germline CDR1 reads WSHSY; CDR2 reads SAAADI. The CDR3 runs to 13 residues. CDR3 protein: CASSARSRNTIYF. CDR3 in DNA: TGCGCCAGCAGTGCCAGATCCCGAAACACCATATATTTT.

The rearrangement uses TRBV5-6 and TRBJ2-3, with D perhaps TRBD2 (5 bases). V lost 0 bases to trimming and J lost 2 bases, with 19 bases between them. The CDR3 runs to 18 residues. Germline V lookup: CDR1 SGHDT, CDR2 YYEEEE. The CDR3 region has the DNA TGTGCCAGCAGCTTGGGTCCTCCTACGGGGTTTCACACAGATACGCAGTATTTT. It specifies CASSLGPPTGFHTDTQYF.

The chain couples TRBV7-8 to TRBJ1-5, with a possible D match to TRBD1 (5 bases). The germline CDR1 and CDR2 sequences are SGHVS and FQNEAQ. The V gene lost 0 bases and the J gene lost 7 bases, with 16 bases spanning the gap. This CDR3 comprises 16 residues. The CDR3 nucleotides read TGTGCCAGCAGCTTAGCCAGGACACCCCGAGCCCAGCCCCAGCATTTT. Amino acids: CASSLARTPRAQPQHF.

This chain connects TRBV5-4 to TRBJ2-3; D is undetermined. With 0 bases removed from V and 2 bases from J, the gap between germline ends came to 7 bases. Germline V lookup: CDR1 SGHNT, CDR2 YYREEE (reference sequence). The CDR3 is made up of 14 amino acids. DNA for the CDR3: TGTGCCAGCAGCTTGGCCAGACTCACAGATACGCAGTATTTT. This sequence encodes CASSLARLTDTQYF.

This clone was counted once. The chain joins TRBV19 to TRBJ1-5; 7 bases are a match to TRBD1. The J segment lost 4 bases and the V segment lost 3 bases, leaving 3 bases of the junction unmatched. The CDR3 is made up of 14 amino acids. Per the germline V gene, CDR1 is LNHDA and CDR2 is SQIVND (reference sequence). The CDR3 coding sequence is TGTGCCAGTAGTATTAGGGACAGAAATCAGCCCCAGCATTTT. Translation: CASSIRDRNQPQHF.